Shown below are 27 T cell receptor beta chains from a single sample sequenced in a study of blood T cell repertoires in COVID-19. Using immunoSEQ multiplex PCR, the repertoire was profiled, and TCRdb retains in-frame clones only, with some absent. The table records 100,000 to 120,000 clones, around 89% of them present only once. The sample was peripheral blood. All receptors come from a woman aged 45-60 years with acute or convalescent COVID-19.

In this sample, this clone turned up a few times. V and J are TRBV27 and TRBJ2-1; a weak D match, TRBD1 (6 bases). The CDR3 consists of 12 residues. V was cut by 3 bases and J by 10 bases, with 10 bases left in between. The V gene's germline CDR1 is MNHEY and CDR2 SMNVEV (reference sequence). The CDR3 sequence: CASSFSGVEQFF. CDR3 bases: TGTGCCAGCAGTTTTTCAGGGGTCGAGCAGTTCTTC.

This chain links TRBV7-2 with TRBJ1-6; perhaps TRBD1 as D (6 bases). The germline CDR1 and CDR2 sequences are SGHTA and FQGNSA. V was clipped by 4 bases and J by 6 bases, with 16 bases between them. This CDR3 has 16 residues. The CDR3 DNA follows: TGTGCCAGCAGCTCCCCCTCCGGACAGCTTAATTCACCCCTCCACTTT. It translates to CASSSPSGQLNSPLHF.

This chain links TRBV9 with TRBJ2-7; tentatively, D is TRBD2 (5 bases). Trimming left V 7 bases short and J 6 bases short, with 17 bases between. Germline-derived CDR1 and CDR2 are SGDLS and YYNGEE. The CDR3 is 13 amino acids. This chain's CDR3 is CASAAVRGSEQYF. CDR3 DNA sequence: TGTGCCAGCGCAGCGGTGAGAGGGAGCGAGCAGTACTTC.

J is TRBJ2-7 and V is TRBV13; TRBD2 matches 8 bases. The J segment lost 6 bases and the V segment lost 2 bases, leaving 12 bases of the junction unmatched. The CDR3 contains 16 residues. Germline values: CDR1 PRHDT, CDR2 FYEKMQ (reference sequence). The CDR3 protein is CASSLFVSGGPSEQYF. The CDR3 coding sequence is TGTGCCAGCAGCTTATTCGTAAGCGGGGGACCCAGCGAGCAGTACTTC.

The V and J genes are TRBV4-1 and TRBJ2-3, with 7 nucleotides matching TRBD1. The CDR3 totals 17 residues. The germline V gene encodes CDR1 MGHRA and CDR2 YSYEKL. V trimming: 1 base; J trimming: 1 base; junction bases outside the gene matches: 8. Written as DNA, the CDR3 is TGCGCCAGCAGCCAAGGCTCACAGGGGTTGGGCACAGATACGCAGTATTTT. As protein: CASSQGSQGLGTDTQYF.

This rearrangement joins TRBV19 to TRBJ1-6, with 7 positions matching TRBD1. V gave up 4 bases and J gave up 9 bases; unmatched junction bases: 21. Germline CDR1 and CDR2: LNHDA and SQIVND (reference sequence). The CDR3 runs to 19 residues. As DNA, the CDR3 is TGTGCCAGTAGTACACCGGGACAGTCGGCAATCTCAATAGGTTCACCCCTCCACTTT. It is translated as CASSTPGQSAISIGSPLHF.

The rearrangement links TRBV2 to TRBJ1-1, with 8 bases fitting TRBD1. Germline CDR1 SNHLY, CDR2 FYNNEI. The CDR3 runs 14 residues. Trimming cost V 6 bases and J 5 bases; bases outside gene matches: 8. Written as DNA, the CDR3 is TGTGCCAGCAGCGTACAGGGGGAGCTAACTGAAGCTTTCTTT. Translation gives CASSVQGELTEAFF. The variable domain in full, with the rest retrieved from reference TRBV2 and TRBJ1-1, is EPEVTQTPSHQVTQMGQEVILRCVPISNHLYFYWYRQILGQKVEFLVSFYNNEISEKSEIFDDQFSVERPDGSNFTLKIRSTKLEDSAMYFCASSVQGELTEAFFGQGTRLTVV.

This chain uses TRBV6-1 with TRBJ2-7; 7 bases map to TRBD1. V lost 2 bases and J lost 7; bases outside the gene matches: 5. This CDR3 region has 13 residues. The germline V gene encodes CDR1 MNHNS and CDR2 SASEGT. The CDR3 here is CASSERQGLEQYF. The CDR3 DNA reads as TGTGCCAGCAGTGAACGACAGGGTCTAGAGCAGTACTTC.

The J gene is TRBJ1-5, the V gene TRBV12-3 or TRBV12-4; D is ambiguous. V dropped 9 bases and J dropped 2 bases, with 11 bases sitting between them. CDR3 length: 13 residues. Here the CDR3 reads CASSLKGNQPQHF. CDR3 in DNA: TGTGCCAGTAGCCTGAAGGGCAATCAGCCCCAGCATTTT.

The chain joins TRBV11-2 to TRBJ2-5; 9 bases are shared with TRBD2. Per germline, CDR1 SGHAT and CDR2 FQNNGV. Trimming cost V 0 bases and J 4 bases; bases outside gene matches: 0. This CDR3 is built from 14 residues. CDR3 DNA sequence: TGTGCCAGCAGCTTAGAACTAGCGGGAGAGACCCAGTACTTC. Translation: CASSLELAGETQYF.

This clone turned up a few times. V gene TRBV7-9 combines with J gene TRBJ1-5, with 10 bases that match TRBD1. Looked up from germline, CDR1 is SEHNR and CDR2 is FQNEAQ (reference sequence). V shed 3 bases, J shed 6 bases, and the junction held 2 bases outside the gene matches. CDR3 length: 14 amino acids. CDR3 amino acids: CASSLDRGAQPQHF. The DNA for the CDR3 is TGTGCCAGCAGCTTGGACAGGGGGGCTCAGCCCCAGCATTTT.

This chain connects TRBV5-6 to TRBJ2-5, with D maybe TRBD2 (7 bases). Trimming stripped 4 bases from V and 5 bases from J, with 12 bases between. From germline, CDR1 is SGHDT and CDR2 YYEEEE. CDR3 length: 13 amino acids. The CDR3 nucleotides are TGTGCCAGCAGCGAACAGGGAGGGGAGACCCAGTACTTC. It specifies CASSEQGGETQYF. The full variable domain, completed using reference TRBV5-6 and TRBJ2-5, is DAGVTQSPTHLIKTRGQQVTLRCSPKSGHDTVSWYQQALGQGPQFIFQYYEEEERQRGNFPDRFSGHQFPNYSSELNVNALLLGDSALYLCASSEQGGETQYFGPGTRLLVL.

The chain joins TRBV4-1 to TRBJ2-3; 8 bases are a match to TRBD1. The CDR3 sequence is 15 residues long. Trimming at V came to 1 base and at J to 0 bases, leaving 0 bases not matched to a gene. Looked up from germline, CDR1 is MGHRA and CDR2 is YSYEKL. The DNA of the CDR3 is TGCGCCAGCAGCCAAGGGACAGGGAGCACAGATACGCAGTATTTT. It is translated as CASSQGTGSTDTQYF.

This clone was recorded once. The V and J genes are TRBV2 and TRBJ1-1, with D perhaps matching TRBD1 (6 bases). The germline CDR1 and CDR2 sequences are SNHLY and FYNNEI. Between the trimmed V and J ends, which lost 0 bases and 7 bases, there was a span of 9 bases. The CDR3 sequence is 13 residues long. CDR3 protein: CASSEARGGEAFF. In DNA form, the CDR3 reads TGTGCCAGCAGTGAAGCGCGAGGGGGTGAAGCTTTCTTT. Combining the CDR3 with reference TRBV2 and TRBJ1-1 gives the whole variable domain EPEVTQTPSHQVTQMGQEVILRCVPISNHLYFYWYRQILGQKVEFLVSFYNNEISEKSEIFDDQFSVERPDGSNFTLKIRSTKLEDSAMYFCASSEARGGEAFFGQGTRLTVV.

The chain couples TRBV30 to TRBJ2-5, with 7 bases identical to TRBD2. The germline gives CDR1 GTSNPN, CDR2 SVGIG (reference sequence). V shed 2 bases and J 5 bases; nucleotides not matched to a gene: 8. There are 14 residues in the CDR3. The CDR3 DNA follows: TGTGCCTGGAGTCGGACTAGGGGCCGGGAGACCCAGTACTTC. This translates into CAWSRTRGRETQYF.

In its sample, this clone was seen a few times. Germline is not matched at one junction end, which may reflect a read error. This sequence joins TRBV3-1 (or the pseudogene TRBV3-2) and TRBJ1-2; 9 bases map to TRBD1. The CDR3 covers 15 residues. Germline loops: CDR1 LGHDT, CDR2 YNNKEL (reference sequence). The DNA of the CDR3 is TGTGCCAGCAGCGAAGAACAGGGGGCGAACTATGGCTACACCTTC. Translating it yields CASSEEQGANYGYTF.

J is TRBJ1-3 and V is TRBV28; D gene unclear. Between the trimmed V and J ends, which lost 1 base and 0 bases, there was a span of 7 bases. The CDR3 runs to 15 residues. Germline V CDR1 and CDR2: MDHEN, SYDVKM. The CDR3 DNA reads TGTGCCAGCAGTTTATACCGCGGCTCTGGAAACACCATATATTTT. Amino acids: CASSLYRGSGNTIYF.

The rearrangement links TRBV3-1 (or the pseudogene TRBV3-2) to TRBJ2-5; a weak D match, TRBD2 (5 bases). The germline CDR1 and CDR2 sequences are LGHDT and YNNKEL (reference sequence). This CDR3 contains 13 residues. With 1 base removed from V and 6 bases from J, the gap between germline ends came to 9 bases. The CDR3 reads CASSQGPGKTQYF. The CDR3 coding sequence is TGTGCCAGCAGCCAAGGGCCCGGGAAGACCCAGTACTTC.

The V gene is TRBV28, the J gene TRBJ1-5; D is unclear. The CDR3 runs 12 residues. V was trimmed by 7 bases and J by 2 bases, leaving 6 bases between them. Germline CDR1 and CDR2: MDHEN and SYDVKM. The DNA of the CDR3 is TGTGCCAGCACCGTTGGCAATCAGCCCCAGCATTTT. This gives the protein CASTVGNQPQHF.

The chain combines TRBV5-1 with TRBJ2-3, with 12 positions matching TRBD2. Unmatched junction bases numbered 6, after V lost 0 bases and J lost 4 bases. Germline assignment: CDR1 SGHRS and CDR2 YFSETQ. The CDR3 has 17 residues. CDR3 amino acids: CASSLGLAGVNADTQYF. The DNA of the CDR3 is TGCGCCAGCAGCTTGGGACTAGCGGGAGTTAATGCAGATACGCAGTATTTT.

V gene TRBV29-1 combines with J gene TRBJ1-2, with D perhaps matching TRBD1 (6 bases). Trimming left V 6 bases short and J 7 bases short, with 15 bases between. Germline V lookup: CDR1 SQVTM, CDR2 ANQGSEA. The CDR3 has 12 amino acids. Written as DNA, the CDR3 is TGCAGCGTCTCCCAGGGGCCCCTTGGCTACACCTTC. Encoded protein: CSVSQGPLGYTF.

This clone came up once. V gene TRBV19 combines with J gene TRBJ1-4, with TRBD1 as a possible D gene (5 bases). V was cut by 5 bases and J by 7 bases, with 14 bases left in between. The germline CDR1 and CDR2 sequences are LNHDA and SQIVND (reference sequence). The CDR3 has 14 residues. CDR3 in DNA: TGTGCCAGTAGTGTCATACAGGACCCTGAAAAACTGTTTTTT. This sequence encodes CASSVIQDPEKLFF.

V gene TRBV12-3 or TRBV12-4 combines with J gene TRBJ1-4; D call uncertain. This CDR3 spans 12 amino acids. V was shortened by 7 bases and J by 4 bases, with 7 bases between the two germline ends. Here the CDR3 reads CASTKLNEKLFF. In DNA, the CDR3 is TGTGCCAGCACCAAGCTTAATGAAAAACTGTTTTTT.

The chain couples TRBV14 to TRBJ1-1, with D tentatively TRBD1 (5 bases). CDR1 is SGHDN, CDR2 FVKESK, per germline. V was shortened by 4 bases and J by 1 base, with 13 bases between the two germline ends. The CDR3 consists of 15 residues. CDR3 sequence: CASSPLGLTNTEAFF. Here the CDR3 DNA reads TGTGCCAGCAGCCCCCTGGGACTGACGAACACTGAAGCTTTCTTT.

The chain uses TRBV18 and TRBJ1-2; D is possibly TRBD1 (5 bases). V gave up 4 bases and J gave up 3 bases, with 9 bases separating them. Germline values: CDR1 KGHSH, CDR2 LQKENI. The CDR3 extends over 13 amino acids. The CDR3 region has the DNA TGTGCCAGCTCACTAGGAGGGGACTATGGCTACACCTTC. This translates into CASSLGGDYGYTF.

The rearrangement joins TRBV28 to TRBJ1-5; TRBD1 might be the D (5 bases). The CDR3 loop spans 16 amino acids. The germline V gene has CDR1 MDHEN and CDR2 SYDVKM. The V end was cut by 3 bases, the J end by 2 bases, with 14 bases between. The DNA for the CDR3 is TGTGCCAGCAGTTTCCGGGGGAATTGGGGCAATCAGCCCCAGCATTTT. Amino acid sequence: CASSFRGNWGNQPQHF.

The rearrangement joins TRBV2 to TRBJ1-6, with unresolved D. V was pared by 7 bases and J by 9 bases, with 13 bases between. Germline values: CDR1 SNHLY, CDR2 FYNNEI. This CDR3 comprises 13 residues. CDR3 nucleotides: TGTGCCAGCACACGGGGAATCGGTTCACCCCTCCACTTT. It translates to CASTRGIGSPLHF.